The rows below give T cell receptor beta chains drawn from one sample of a study of vaccination and CD4 T cells after COVID-19. No antigens are known for them. Each CDR3 protein gets one entry after TCRdb re-called the PCR reads with MiXCR. The table has some 13,000 distinct CDR3 sequences, roughly 60% seen once; the top ten hold roughly 13%. The sequenced sample consisted of CD4+ T cells from blood, cultured in vitro. These receptors originate from a human donor who had recovered from COVID-19. The CDR3 runs from the conserved cysteine through the conserved F or W. Each record gives: J gene, V gene, clone size, D gene, CDR3 protein, CDR3 DNA. A D gene is named only where the DNA matches it firmly. Only some rows state a clone size, as once, few, many or a class for expanded clones.

>TRBJ2-3|TRBV25-1|-|TRBD2
CASSGRTSDTDTQYF
TGTGCCAGCAGTGGTAGGACTAGCGACACAGATACGCAGTATTTT
>TRBJ2-7|TRBV2|-|TRBD2
CASRTSGYEQYF
TGTGCCAGCAGAACTAGCGGCTACGAGCAGTACTTC
>TRBJ2-1|TRBV2|-|TRBD2
CASRTGLATYNEQFF
TGTGCCAGCAGGACGGGACTAGCGACCTACAATGAGCAGTTCTTC
>TRBJ2-1|TRBV20-1|-|TRBD2
CSAGQAGGNEQFF
TGCAGTGCCGGGCAAGCGGGAGGCAATGAGCAGTTCTTC
>TRBJ2-1|TRBV20-1|-|TRBD1
CSAGDRGENNEQFF
TGCAGTGCCGGAGACAGGGGAGAGAACAATGAGCAGTTCTTC
>TRBJ2-3|TRBV7-9|-|-
CASSLPAPGDTQYF
TGTGCCAGCAGCTTACCAGCCCCCGGAGATACGCAGTATTTT
>TRBJ2-7|TRBV20-1|medium-sized|TRBD2
CSARRLAENSYEQYF
TGCAGTGCTAGGAGACTAGCGGAGAACTCCTACGAGCAGTACTTC
>TRBJ1-3|TRBV20-1|-|-
CSARGNSGNTIYF
TGCAGTGCTAGGGGGAACTCTGGAAACACCATATATTTT
>TRBJ2-1|TRBV20-1|-|TRBD1
CSARGQGSYNEQFF
TGCAGTGCTAGGGGACAGGGTTCCTACAATGAGCAGTTCTTC
>TRBJ2-2|TRBV10-3|-|-
CAIGGGNTGELFF
TGTGCCATAGGGGGAGGGAACACCGGGGAGCTGTTTTTT
>TRBJ2-3|TRBV20-1|-|-
CSAPDFGHTDTQYF
TGCAGTGCCCCCGACTTTGGCCACACAGATACGCAGTATTTT
>TRBJ2-1|TRBV6-4|-|TRBD2
CASSGSGGGNEQFF
TGTGCCAGCAGTGGATCGGGAGGGGGGAATGAGCAGTTCTTC
>TRBJ1-6|TRBV7-9|large|-
CASNRLGENSPLHF
TGTGCCAGCAACCGTCTGGGTGAGAATTCACCCCTCCACTTT
>TRBJ1-5|TRBV6-1|-|TRBD1
CASSTGGGQPQHF
TGTGCCAGCAGTACAGGGGGCGGCCAGCCCCAGCATTTT
>TRBJ2-5|TRBV7-2|-|TRBD1
CASSRSRQGRETQYF
TGTGCCAGCAGTCGAAGTCGACAGGGAAGAGAGACCCAGTACTTC
>TRBJ1-2|TRBV6-1|-|-
CASSGKTGRVEGYTF
TGTGCCAGCAGTGGAAAAACAGGGCGGGTTGAAGGCTACACCTTC
>TRBJ2-7|TRBV11-2|-|-
CASSPGVGLTYEQYF
TGTGCCAGCAGCCCAGGGGTTGGCCTAACCTACGAGCAGTACTTC
>TRBJ1-2|TRBV5-4|-|TRBD1
CASSSGTGGNYGYTF
TGTGCCAGCAGCTCCGGGACAGGGGGAAACTATGGCTACACCTTC
>TRBJ2-7|TRBV6-1|-|-
CASRQGYSAYEQYF
TGTGCCAGCAGACAGGGATATAGCGCCTACGAGCAGTACTTC
>TRBJ1-2|TRBV6-1|medium-sized|TRBD1
CASRTGGAGGYTF
TGTGCCAGCAGGACAGGGGGCGCGGGGGGCTACACCTTC
>TRBJ1-1|TRBV20-1|few|-
CSALGQGSPAEAFF
TGCAGTGCTCTCGGTCAGGGGAGTCCCGCTGAAGCTTTCTTT
>TRBJ1-1|TRBV7-2|-|-
CASSLAHSMNTEAFF
TGTGCCAGCAGCCTAGCACATTCCATGAACACTGAAGCTTTCTTT
>TRBJ1-1|TRBV20-1|few|-
CSASFQPNTEAFF
TGCAGTGCCAGTTTCCAGCCGAACACTGAAGCTTTCTTT
>TRBJ1-1|TRBV2|-|-
CASSPRPLGYTEAFF
TGTGCCAGCAGCCCACGACCGCTAGGTTACACTGAAGCTTTCTTT
>TRBJ2-7|TRBV7-9|-|-
CASSLRTGTWTYEQYF
TGTGCCAGCAGCTTGCGTACCGGGACGTGGACCTACGAGCAGTACTTC
>TRBJ2-4|TRBV5-5|-|TRBD2
CASSFSGDIQYF
TGTGCCAGCAGCTTTAGCGGGGACATTCAGTACTTC
>TRBJ2-5|TRBV6-2/TRBV6-3|few|TRBD2
CASRDPGGQETQYF
TGTGCCAGCAGAGACCCGGGAGGGCAAGAGACCCAGTACTTC
>TRBJ2-2|TRBV7-2|-|TRBD2
CASSLGTSGFTGELFF
TGTGCCAGCAGCTTAGGGACTAGCGGATTCACCGGGGAGCTGTTTTTT
>TRBJ1-2|TRBV15|few|-
CATSIGGNYGYTF
TGTGCCACCAGCATTGGAGGGAACTATGGCTACACCTTC
>TRBJ2-7|TRBV4-2|-|-
CASSQGGGPTSGEQYF
TGTGCCAGCAGCCAGGGAGGGGGCCCGACCTCGGGGGAGCAGTACTTC
>TRBJ2-1|TRBV7-2|-|TRBD1
CASSLAGQSYNEQFF
TGTGCCAGCAGCTTAGCGGGACAGAGTTACAATGAGCAGTTCTTC
>TRBJ1-2|TRBV9|-|TRBD1
CASSVALGQSYGYTF
TGTGCCAGCAGCGTAGCTCTGGGACAGTCCTATGGCTACACCTTC
>TRBJ2-3|TRBV7-2|-|TRBD1
CASSRGQGGTDTQYF
TGTGCCAGCAGCAGGGGACAGGGGGGGACAGATACGCAGTATTTT
>TRBJ2-2|TRBV7-3|once|-
CASSQASLGGGTGELFF
TGTGCCAGCAGCCAAGCGTCTCTTGGTGGGGGCACCGGGGAGCTGTTTTTT
>TRBJ2-7|TRBV7-2|few|-
CASSSHRENPYEQYF
TGTGCCAGCAGCTCCCACAGGGAAAATCCCTACGAGCAGTACTTC
>TRBJ2-5|TRBV18|-|-
CASSPGTLETQYF
TGTGCCAGCTCACCCGGGACTCTTGAGACCCAGTACTTC
>TRBJ2-5|TRBV23-1|few|TRBD1
CASSQSGQGRETQYF
TGCGCCAGCAGTCAATCGGGACAGGGGAGGGAGACCCAGTACTTC
>TRBJ2-5|TRBV6-1|-|-
CASSPFGPTGHQETQYF
TGTGCCAGCAGCCCTTTTGGCCCGACGGGCCACCAAGAGACCCAGTACTTC
>TRBJ2-3|TRBV27|-|TRBD2
CASSSYPKRTSGRSDTQYF
TGTGCCAGCAGTTCCTATCCGAAGAGGACTAGCGGGAGATCAGATACGCAGTATTTT
>TRBJ2-3|TRBV11-1|-|-
CASSWDFTDTQYF
TGTGCCAGCAGCTGGGACTTCACAGATACGCAGTATTTT